The clone carrying this TCR beta chain has a handful of counts. Its target is not known. The second PCR ran roughly 6 to 11 cycles with a sample-barcoded 5' primer and J-beta primers. Each cDNA molecule was tagged by a template-switch adaptor with 12 random nucleotides. TCRdb analysed the 5' RACE reads with MiXCR anew, one entry per CDR3 protein. The sample holds about 1.7 million distinct CDR3 sequences, about 28% seen once. These data come from a study of blood T cells in healthy people across ages. General study results and limits: Higher diversity and more naive CD4+ cells were features of long-lived donors, compared to aged donors. Donor CMV status, an unknown factor, possibly confounded changes in expanded clonotypes.

Germline loops: CDR1 DFQATT, CDR2 SNEGSKA (reference sequence). The CDR3 has 13 amino acids. V lost 5 bases to trimming and J lost 4 bases, with 14 bases between them. The V and J genes are TRBV20-1 and TRBJ1-2; the D is unclear. This TCR came from a woman aged 30 to 39 in good health. The sample comprised blood. This CDR3 reads CSAGGLVGYGYTF. The DNA of the CDR3 is TGCAGTGCTGGCGGGCTTGTGGGCTATGGCTACACCTTC.